These T cell receptor beta chains were read from a single sample in a study of shared clonotypes between healthy human individuals. Profiling relied on immunoSEQ multiplex PCR, and the TCRdb table lists in-frame clones only, not all of them. The table records approximately 640,000 clones, 55% to 75% of them present only once. Sequencing input: memory CD4+ T cells sorted from blood. The receptors were sampled from a woman aged 30 to 39 in good health. Both conserved end residues are part of each CDR3. D genes are given only for firm matches. The size field is filled for only some rows; it gives once, few, many or a size class.

>TRBV7-2|TRBJ1-5|once|TRBD1
CASSLGRGQGNQPQHF
TGTGCCAGCAGCTTAGGGAGGGGGCAAGGCAATCAGCCCCAGCATTTT
>TRBV5-1|TRBJ2-1|.|.
CASSLEPTGRQFF
TGCGCCAGCAGCTTGGAGCCGACTGGACGGCAGTTCTTC
>TRBV4-1|TRBJ2-7|.|.
CASSQGTIYEQYF
TGCGCCAGCAGCCAAGGGACCATCTACGAGCAGTACTTC
>TRBV30|TRBJ1-1|.|.
CAWKWTGDTEAFF
TGTGCCTGGAAATGGACGGGGGACACTGAAGCTTTCTTT
>TRBV27|TRBJ2-1|.|.
CASSRPGPLYNEQFF
TGTGCCAGCAGTAGGCCGGGACCGCTGTATAATGAGCAGTTCTTC
>TRBV28|TRBJ2-7|.|TRBD2
CASSLGTSGRREQYF
TGTGCCAGCAGTTTGGGGACTAGCGGGAGGAGGGAGCAGTACTTC
>TRBV5-1|TRBJ1-1|.|.
CASSLTVNTEAFF
TGCGCCAGCAGCTTAACGGTGAACACTGAAGCTTTCTTT
>TRBV2|TRBJ1-5|once|.
CASSGERQPQHF
TGTGCCAGCAGTGGGGAACGGCAGCCCCAGCATTTT
>TRBV28|TRBJ2-4|.|.
CASSLPHRNIQYF
TGTGCCAGCAGTCTCCCACACAGGAACATTCAGTACTTC
>TRBV6-1|TRBJ1-1|.|.
CASREQDRLNTEAFF
TGTGCCAGCAGGGAACAGGACAGACTGAACACTGAAGCTTTCTTT
>TRBV6-5|TRBJ1-4|.|.
CASRDQGVGEKLFF
TGTGCCAGCCGAGATCAGGGAGTCGGTGAAAAACTGTTTTTT
>TRBV19|TRBJ1-1|.|.
CASSRDSTAEAFF
TGTGCCAGTAGTAGAGACAGTACTGCTGAAGCTTTCTTT
>TRBV27|TRBJ2-1|.|TRBD2
CASSTPGLAGNEQFF
TGTGCCAGCAGTACACCGGGACTAGCGGGAAATGAGCAGTTCTTC
>TRBV7-2|TRBJ1-4|few|.
CASTPYLSEKLFF
TGTGCCAGCACTCCTTACTTATCTGAAAAACTGTTTTTT
>TRBV11-2|TRBJ1-1|.|.
CASSLGGEAFF
TGTGCCAGCAGCTTGGGGGGTGAAGCTTTCTTT
>TRBV27|TRBJ1-5|few|.
CASSRQRDLPQHF
TGTGCCAGCAGTCGCCAGCGCGATCTGCCCCAGCATTTT
>TRBV6-1|TRBJ1-1|.|.
CASSAQKDTEAFF
TGTGCCAGCAGTGCCCAAAAGGACACTGAAGCTTTCTTT
>TRBV7-9|TRBJ1-1|few|.
CASSLGEYPEAFF
TGTGCCAGCAGCTTGGGGGAGTACCCTGAAGCTTTCTTT
>TRBV10-3|TRBJ2-7|.|.
CAIRDRDAYEQYF
TGTGCCATCAGGGACAGAGATGCCTACGAGCAGTACTTC
>TRBV15|TRBJ1-1|.|.
CATSRADSNTEAFF
TGTGCCACCAGCAGGGCTGACAGTAACACTGAAGCTTTCTTT
>TRBV11-2|TRBJ2-5|few|TRBD2
CASSSGLASLVETQYF
TGTGCCAGCAGCTCAGGACTAGCATCTTTGGTAGAGACCCAGTACTTC
>TRBV19|TRBJ1-5|once|TRBD1
CASRPGGVQPQHF
TGTGCCAGTAGACCAGGGGGCGTTCAGCCCCAGCATTTT
>TRBV7-9|TRBJ2-7|.|.
CASSSSGNEQYF
TGTGCCAGCAGCTCCTCCGGGAACGAGCAGTACTTC
>TRBV5-1|TRBJ1-4|.|.
CASSLDSRNEKLFF
TGCGCCAGCAGCCTGGACAGTCGGAACGAAAAACTGTTTTTT
>TRBV5-1|TRBJ2-5|.|TRBD1
CASSPTQQGAGETQYF
TGCGCCAGCAGCCCGACCCAACAGGGGGCGGGTGAGACCCAGTACTTC
>TRBV2|TRBJ2-7|.|TRBD2
CASTREAHEQYF
TGTGCCAGTACCCGGGAGGCCCACGAGCAGTACTTC